One T cell receptor beta chain is described in this entry. J lost 4 bases, V lost 4 bases, and 9 bases had no gene match. From germline, CDR1 is SGHTA and CDR2 FQGNSA. The CDR3 is 17 residues long. This record belongs to a study of blood T cell repertoires in COVID-19. Profiled with immunoSEQ multiplex PCR; TCRdb holds only in-frame clones, not every one. The sample contains 150,000 or so clones, approximately 78% of which appear only once. The receptor comes from a human donor with acute or convalescent COVID-19. The donor label of this sample is uncertain. Sequencing used peripheral blood. V and J are TRBV7-2 and TRBJ2-1; 11 bases match TRBD2. The CDR3 sequence: CASSSHLSGGDYNEQFF. The CDR3 nucleotides read TGTGCCAGCAGCTCCCACCTTAGCGGGGGGGATTACAATGAGCAGTTCTTC.